The present T cell receptor (beta chain) was sequenced within a study of T cells in localized non-small cell lung cancer. TCRdb keeps only in-frame clones here, not all; method: immunoSEQ multiplex PCR. The sample includes around 96,000 clones, roughly 93% of them seen just once. After removal of 5 bases from V and 5 bases from J, the junction contained 5 bases not matched to a gene. The CDR3 extends over 13 amino acids. CDR1 GTSNPN and CDR2 SVGIG come from the germline V gene (reference sequence). The chain is built from TRBV30 and TRBJ2-2; 7 positions match TRBD1. Source: PBMCs, taken before any cancer treatment. The receptor comes from a woman aged 35 to 70 with stage II squamous cell lung carcinoma. CDR3 sequence reads: CAWQHRGTGELFF. The DNA for the CDR3 is TGTGCCTGGCAACACAGGGGAACCGGGGAGCTGTTTTTT. The full variable domain, rest sourced from reference TRBV30 and TRBJ2-2, is SQTIHQWPATLVQPVGSPLSLECTVEGTSNPNLYWYRQAAGRGLQLLFYSVGIGQISSEVPQNLSASRPQDRQFILSSKKLLLSDSGFYLCAWQHRGTGELFFGEGSRLTVL.